Each of the 10 T cell receptor beta chains below was sequenced from the same sample in a study of blood T cell repertoires in COVID-19. Assay used: immunoSEQ multiplex PCR; TCRdb lists only in-frame clones, some missing. The sample lists roughly 300,000 clones, around four fifths occurring once. The specimen sequenced was peripheral blood. The receptors were sampled from a woman between 45 and 60 years old with acute or convalescent COVID-19.

This clone was picked up one time. The rearrangement links TRBV27 to TRBJ1-2; D perhaps matches TRBD1 (5 bases). Deletions cut 5 bases from V and 3 bases from J, with 10 bases between. Germline V CDR1 and CDR2: MNHEY, SMNVEV (reference sequence). This CDR3 has 13 amino acids. DNA of the CDR3: TGTGCCAGCAGTCCCCCAGGGTACTATGGCTACACCTTC. Encoded protein: CASSPPGYYGYTF.

J is TRBJ1-2 and V is TRBV7-9; TRBD1 aligns across 7 bases. With 4 bases clipped from V and 8 bases from J, the junction kept 7 bases outside the gene matches. The CDR3 extends over 13 amino acids. Germline values: CDR1 SEHNR, CDR2 FQNEAQ (reference sequence). CDR3 sequence (DNA): TGTGCCAGCAGCTCGACAGGGCACGACGGCTACACCTTC. Its protein product is CASSSTGHDGYTF. Looking up the rest from reference TRBV7-9 and TRBJ1-2 gives the full variable domain: DTGVSQNPRHKITKRGQNVTFRCDPISEHNRLYWYRQTLGQGPEFLTYFQNEAQLEKSRLLSDRFSAERPKGSFSTLEIQRTEQGDSAMYLCASSSTGHDGYTFGSGTRLTVV.

The chain has TRBV3-1 (or the pseudogene TRBV3-2) and TRBJ1-2, with D unclear. Germline V gene data show CDR1 as LGHDT and CDR2 as YNNKEL (reference sequence). Trimming shortened V by 5 bases and J by 1 base, and 8 bases separated the two germline ends. The CDR3 has 13 amino acids. The CDR3 reads CASSGRDNYGYTF. CDR3 nucleotides: TGTGCCAGCAGCGGCCGGGATAACTATGGCTACACCTTC.

J is TRBJ1-4 and V is TRBV6-1; D is uncertain. Germline V lookup: CDR1 MNHNS, CDR2 SASEGT. The CDR3 contains 12 residues. Trimming took 5 bases from V and 5 from J, leaving 6 bases between them. CDR3 nucleotides: TGTGCCAGCAGTACACAGAATGAAAAACTGTTTTTT. Translated, it gives CASSTQNEKLFF.

The count of this clone is one. This rearrangement joins TRBV29-1 to TRBJ1-1, with a possible D match to TRBD1 (5 bases). V lost 6 bases and J lost 1, with 15 bases in between. The CDR3 covers 14 residues. Per the germline V gene, CDR1 is SQVTM and CDR2 is ANQGSEA. The DNA of the CDR3 is TGCAGCGTCGCCTCGGGGGGGACGAACACTGAAGCTTTCTTT. Translation: CSVASGGTNTEAFF.

This chain uses TRBV6-2 or TRBV6-3 with TRBJ2-3; TRBD2 matches 12 bases. Trimming took 5 bases from V and 2 from J; bases not matched to a gene: 14. Germline CDR1 reads MNHEY; CDR2 reads SVGEGT. The CDR3 runs to 19 residues. The DNA for the CDR3 is TGTGCCAGCAGTATCACCCTAGCGGGGGGGCGCACCGACACAGATACGCAGTATTTT. Translating gives CASSITLAGGRTDTDTQYF.

This chain joins TRBV29-1 and TRBJ2-1, with D possibly matching TRBD2 (6 bases). Trimming took off 2 bases at V and 12 bases at J, with 29 bases between the two ends. The germline gives CDR1 SQVTM, CDR2 ANQGSEA. The CDR3 is 17 amino acids. Here the CDR3 DNA reads TGCAGCGTTGAATTGACGGCTAGCGCGAGATCCCCCTTGTGGCAGTTCTTC. It is translated as CSVELTASARSPLWQFF.

In nucleotides, the CDR3 is TGTGCCTTCACTCCCGCGGGTTTCGAGGAAAAACTGTTTTTT. This sequence encodes CAFTPAGFEEKLFF. The chain uses TRBV30 and TRBJ1-4; D gene ambiguous. This CDR3 spans 14 amino acids. The V gene's germline CDR1 is GTSNPN and CDR2 SVGIG (reference sequence). V was pared by 7 bases and J by 8 bases, with 20 bases between.

The gene calls are TRBV11-2 and TRBJ2-2; 8 bases are shared with TRBD1. CDR1 is SGHAT, CDR2 FQNNGV, per germline. The V gene end was trimmed by 4 bases and the J gene end by 3 bases; junction bases not matched to a gene: 4. The CDR3 is 15 residues long. The CDR3: CASSYPGGYTGELFF. In DNA, the CDR3 is TGTGCCAGCAGCTACCCAGGGGGCTACACCGGGGAGCTGTTTTTT.

The chain couples TRBV5-5 to TRBJ2-7; D may be TRBD1 (6 bases). The CDR3 is made up of 13 amino acids. Trimming shortened V by 5 bases and J by 1 base, and 10 bases separated the two germline ends. Per germline, CDR1 SGHKS and CDR2 YYEKEE (reference sequence). The CDR3 is CASRKQGSYEQYV. The CDR3 DNA follows: TGTGCCAGCAGGAAACAGGGTTCCTACGAGCAGTACGTC.